This entry concerns a single T cell receptor (beta chain). Its specificity is not known. This sample is drawn from a study of T-cell reconstitution after alpha-beta-depleted transplantation in children. Study observations and caveats: Certain patients had high TCRbeta diversity at day 60, and it came from recipient T cells and thymic progenitors that survived. Several hundred expanded graft clones reportedly supplied alpha-beta T cells about two months after transplant.

Per the germline V gene, CDR1 is SGHTA and CDR2 is FQGNSA. J gave up 4 bases and V 5 bases, and 3 bases lay outside the gene matches. The CDR3 totals 13 residues. Using unique molecular identifiers, the investigators prepared the TCRbeta library. A single record per CDR3 protein comes from TCRdb applying MiXCR to the PCR reads. The sample has about 920 distinct CDR3 sequences, around 68% seen once. This clonotype was obtained from a male patient under 10 years old who had a stem cell transplant for acute lymphoblastic leukemia, so the T cells may come from the graft donor. The chain employs TRBV7-2 and TRBJ2-7; TRBD1 agrees at 9 bases. The sequences come from PBMCs, mostly from graft donor cells, collected 60 days after TCRalphabeta/CD19-depleted stem cell transplant. CDR3 region: CASSPTGGYEQYF. CDR3 in DNA: TGTGCCAGCAGCCCGACAGGGGGTTACGAGCAGTACTTC.